This is a list of T cell receptor beta chains from one sample in a study of T cell responses to AZD1222 COVID-19 vaccine. Sequencing was performed with immunoSEQ multiplex PCR; in TCRdb, only in-frame clones are kept and a portion is missing. The table lists about 150,000 clones, roughly nine tenths of them singletons, with approximately 20% in the top ten. Sequencing used peripheral blood, obtained on day 0 of AZD1222 vaccination. The receptor source for this set is an adult in good health. Both conserved end residues are part of each CDR3. D genes are given only for firm matches. Only some rows state a clone size, as once, few, many or a class for expanded clones.

size: NA
length: 11
D: NA
V: TRBV6-5
J: TRBJ2-1
DNA: TGTGCCAGCCTACGGGGCCATGAGCAGTTCTTC
CDR3: CASLRGHEQFF

size: NA
length: 19
D: NA
V: TRBV28
J: TRBJ2-3
DNA: TGTGCCAGCAGTTTCAACCCCTTCCGACTCCCCAAAAACACAGATACGCAGTATTTT
CDR3: CASSFNPFRLPKNTDTQYF

size: NA
length: 14
D: NA
V: TRBV5-4
J: TRBJ1-2
DNA: TGTGCCAGCAGCTTGGAGAATGTTAGGTATGGCTACACCTTC
CDR3: CASSLENVRYGYTF

size: NA
length: 12
D: NA
V: TRBV19
J: TRBJ1-2
DNA: TGTGCCAGTGCCGAGCAGGGGAGGGGCTACACCTTC
CDR3: CASAEQGRGYTF

size: NA
length: 15
D: NA
V: TRBV7-3
J: TRBJ2-1
DNA: TGTGCCAGCAGCCCCATGGCGAGCTCCTACAATGAGCAGTTCTTC
CDR3: CASSPMASSYNEQFF

size: NA
length: 13
D: NA
V: TRBV19
J: TRBJ1-5
DNA: TGTGCCAGTAAAGGGTTGAGCAATCAGCCCCAGCATTTT
CDR3: CASKGLSNQPQHF

size: NA
length: 15
D: TRBD1
V: TRBV9
J: TRBJ1-2
DNA: TGTGCCAGCAGCGCCACAGGGGGCGCGGGCTATGGCTACACCTTC
CDR3: CASSATGGAGYGYTF

size: NA
length: 14
D: NA
V: TRBV7-2
J: TRBJ1-2
DNA: TGTGCCAGCAGCTTAGTGTCCGGGGACTATGGCTACACCTTC
CDR3: CASSLVSGDYGYTF

size: NA
length: 11
D: TRBD1
V: TRBV12-3/TRBV12-4
J: TRBJ1-5
DNA: TGTGCCAGCAGTTTTAGGGACAGCCAGCATTTT
CDR3: CASSFRDSQHF

size: NA
length: 13
D: NA
V: TRBV6-5
J: TRBJ1-6
DNA: TGTGCCACAATTACAGGGAACAATTCACCCCTCCACTTT
CDR3: CATITGNNSPLHF

size: once
length: 15
D: TRBD1
V: TRBV6-5
J: TRBJ1-1
DNA: TGTGCCAGCAGTAGAGAGGGGGCAGCGAACACTGAAGCTTTCTTT
CDR3: CASSREGAANTEAFF

size: NA
length: 14
D: NA
V: TRBV5-1
J: TRBJ2-7
DNA: TGCGCCAGCAGCTTGGGGCTAGGCCTCCACGAGCAGTACTTC
CDR3: CASSLGLGLHEQYF

size: NA
length: 15
D: NA
V: TRBV7-2
J: TRBJ1-5
DNA: TGTGCCAGCAGCTTGTTTCCCCTGAGCAATCAGCCCCAGCATTTT
CDR3: CASSLFPLSNQPQHF

size: NA
length: 13
D: TRBD1
V: TRBV10-3
J: TRBJ2-7
DNA: TGTGCCATCCGGGACAGCGGTTCTCACGAGCAGTACTTC
CDR3: CAIRDSGSHEQYF

size: once
length: 15
D: TRBD2
V: TRBV9
J: TRBJ2-1
DNA: TGTGCCAGCAGCCCTAGCGGACCGAGCTACAATGAGCAGTTCTTC
CDR3: CASSPSGPSYNEQFF

size: NA
length: 12
D: NA
V: TRBV10-3
J: TRBJ2-3
DNA: TGTGCCATCAGTGAGTCTAGAGATACGCAGTATTTT
CDR3: CAISESRDTQYF

size: few
length: 14
D: NA
V: TRBV30
J: TRBJ1-3
DNA: TGTGCCTGGAGTGTTTCCAGAGCTGGAAACACCATATATTTT
CDR3: CAWSVSRAGNTIYF

size: NA
length: 16
D: TRBD1
V: TRBV2
J: TRBJ1-3
DNA: TGTGCCAGCAGTGACAGGGGGCGCCCGGTCGGAAACACCATATATTTT
CDR3: CASSDRGRPVGNTIYF

size: NA
length: 14
D: TRBD2
V: TRBV24-1
J: TRBJ2-1
DNA: TGTGCCACCAGTGGACGGGGGGTGTGGAATGAGCAGTTCTTC
CDR3: CATSGRGVWNEQFF

size: NA
length: 16
D: TRBD2
V: TRBV7-9
J: TRBJ2-1
DNA: TGTGCCAGCAGGCCCACCCTAGCGGCCCTAGACAATGAGCAGTTCTTC
CDR3: CASRPTLAALDNEQFF

size: NA
length: 15
D: NA
V: TRBV4-3
J: TRBJ1-1
DNA: TGCGCCAGCAGCCAAGTAGCTGTCGTGAACACTGAAGCTTTCTTT
CDR3: CASSQVAVVNTEAFF

size: NA
length: 14
D: NA
V: TRBV9
J: TRBJ1-2
DNA: TGTGCCAGCAGCGTAGAGCCAGGGAACTATGGCTACACCTTC
CDR3: CASSVEPGNYGYTF

size: few
length: 11
D: NA
V: TRBV23-1
J: TRBJ1-3
DNA: TGCGCCAGCGAGGGTGGAAACACCATATATTTT
CDR3: CASEGGNTIYF

size: NA
length: 12
D: TRBD1
V: TRBV7-9
J: TRBJ1-2
DNA: TGTGCCAGCCAGGGGGCGCGCAATGGCTACACCTTC
CDR3: CASQGARNGYTF

size: NA
length: 14
D: NA
V: TRBV5-1
J: TRBJ2-5
DNA: TGCGCCAGCAGCTTGAGGACAAAACAAGAGACCCAGTACTTC
CDR3: CASSLRTKQETQYF

size: few
length: 15
D: NA
V: TRBV7-2
J: TRBJ1-1
DNA: TGTGCCAGCAGCTTAGGACAAACTTCACGAACTGAAGCTTTCTTT
CDR3: CASSLGQTSRTEAFF

size: few
length: 13
D: NA
V: TRBV12-3/TRBV12-4
J: TRBJ2-7
DNA: TGTGCCAGCAGAATCACAAATTCCTACGAGCAGTACTTC
CDR3: CASRITNSYEQYF

size: NA
length: 11
D: NA
V: TRBV10-3
J: TRBJ1-3
DNA: TGTGCCATCATGAGTGGAAACACCATATATTTT
CDR3: CAIMSGNTIYF

size: few
length: 15
D: NA
V: TRBV7-9
J: TRBJ2-7
DNA: TGTGCCAGCAGCTTAGTGGGTAGCGGTTACTACGAGCAGTACTTC
CDR3: CASSLVGSGYYEQYF

size: NA
length: 15
D: NA
V: TRBV9
J: TRBJ1-1
DNA: TGTGCCAGCACCTACGGATCCGGGATGAACACTGAAGCTTTCTTT
CDR3: CASTYGSGMNTEAFF

size: NA
length: 14
D: NA
V: TRBV9
J: TRBJ2-5
DNA: TGTGCCAGCAGCGTAGATCAGGTGGCGAATACCCAGTACTTC
CDR3: CASSVDQVANTQYF

size: NA
length: 16
D: NA
V: TRBV11-3
J: TRBJ2-3
DNA: TGTGCCAGCAGCTTAGCAGGTGGGACTAGCACAGATACGCAGTATTTT
CDR3: CASSLAGGTSTDTQYF

size: NA
length: 11
D: NA
V: TRBV13
J: TRBJ2-2
DNA: TGTGCCAGCAGCCGGAGCGGGGAGCTGTTTTTT
CDR3: CASSRSGELFF

size: NA
length: 13
D: NA
V: TRBV5-4
J: TRBJ1-1
DNA: TGTGCCAGCAGCAAAACAGAGAACACTGAAGCTTTCTTT
CDR3: CASSKTENTEAFF

size: NA
length: 15
D: NA
V: TRBV10-3
J: TRBJ1-4
DNA: TGTGCCACCGGTCCTGTGGACAGCGCTCTCGAGAGGCTGTTTTTT
CDR3: CATGPVDSALERLFF

size: NA
length: 17
D: NA
V: TRBV28
J: TRBJ1-5
DNA: TGTGCCAGCAGTGGGGGTCCCAGGGGTCGGCAGGGGCAGCCCCAGCATTTT
CDR3: CASSGGPRGRQGQPQHF

size: NA
length: 12
D: NA
V: TRBV2
J: TRBJ1-2
DNA: TGTGCCAGCAGGAGGGGGACCTATGGCTACACCTTC
CDR3: CASRRGTYGYTF

size: NA
length: 14
D: NA
V: TRBV19
J: TRBJ2-4
DNA: TGTGCCAGTAGTACCACCTCCCGAGGGGCCATTCAGTACTTC
CDR3: CASSTTSRGAIQYF

size: NA
length: 14
D: NA
V: TRBV14
J: TRBJ2-1
DNA: TGTGCCAGCAGCCAAGTTGGGGGACACAATGAGCAGTTCTTC
CDR3: CASSQVGGHNEQFF

size: NA
length: 14
D: TRBD1
V: TRBV7-6
J: TRBJ1-1
DNA: TGTGCCAGCAGCTCGCTTACAGGGGGCACTGAAGCTTTCTTT
CDR3: CASSSLTGGTEAFF

size: NA
length: 16
D: NA
V: TRBV18
J: TRBJ2-7
DNA: TGTGCCAGCTCACCACGGGGGCAGGGAAGCTCCTACGAGCAGTACTTC
CDR3: CASSPRGQGSSYEQYF

size: NA
length: 13
D: NA
V: TRBV28
J: TRBJ1-4
DNA: TGTGCCAGCACGGGTGGGGTAGGGGGAAAACTGTTTTTT
CDR3: CASTGGVGGKLFF

size: few
length: 17
D: TRBD2
V: TRBV5-1
J: TRBJ2-7
DNA: TGCGCCAGCAGCTTAGGGGCGGGAGGCGGGGTCGCCTACGAGCAGTACTTC
CDR3: CASSLGAGGGVAYEQYF

size: NA
length: 12
D: NA
V: TRBV30
J: TRBJ1-1
DNA: TGTGCCTGGAAAGGGGGGCTGGGAGAAGCTTTCTTT
CDR3: CAWKGGLGEAFF

size: NA
length: 14
D: NA
V: TRBV15
J: TRBJ1-2
DNA: TGTGCCACCAGCAACGTACGGTTACTCTATGGCTACACCTTC
CDR3: CATSNVRLLYGYTF

size: few
length: 13
D: NA
V: TRBV7-2
J: TRBJ2-7
DNA: TGTGCCAGCAGCTTTTTTCGGGCCTACGAGCAGTACTTC
CDR3: CASSFFRAYEQYF

size: NA
length: 15
D: TRBD1
V: TRBV5-1
J: TRBJ2-3
DNA: TGCGCCAGCAGCCACCGGACAGGGACCACAGATACGCAGTATTTT
CDR3: CASSHRTGTTDTQYF

size: NA
length: 15
D: NA
V: TRBV11-3
J: TRBJ2-2
DNA: TGTGCCAGCAGCTTGGGCGGGGCGAACACCGGGGAGCTGTTTTTT
CDR3: CASSLGGANTGELFF

size: NA
length: 11
D: NA
V: TRBV18
J: TRBJ2-3
DNA: TGTGCCAGCTCTCCTTCGGATACGCAGTATTTT
CDR3: CASSPSDTQYF

size: NA
length: 15
D: NA
V: TRBV19
J: TRBJ1-2
DNA: TGTGCCAGTAGAGACGGTAACGCTGAGGACTATGGCTACACCTTC
CDR3: CASRDGNAEDYGYTF

size: NA
length: 13
D: NA
V: TRBV9
J: TRBJ1-3
DNA: TGTGCCAGCAGCATCGATGCGGTAAACACCATATATTTT
CDR3: CASSIDAVNTIYF

size: NA
length: 13
D: TRBD1
V: TRBV5-1
J: TRBJ1-2
DNA: TGCGCCAGCAGCCTAAGACAGGGGTATGGCTACACCTTC
CDR3: CASSLRQGYGYTF